This entry lists 24 T cell receptor beta chains sequenced from one sample in a study of blood T cell repertoires in COVID-19. Profiled with immunoSEQ multiplex PCR; TCRdb holds only in-frame clones, not every one. The table includes more than 150,000 clones, about 87% detected once. Sequencing used peripheral blood. Receptors were obtained from a woman between 65 and 79 years old with COVID-19, enrolled during active disease.

There are a few counts of this clone. The chain combines TRBV3-1 (or the pseudogene TRBV3-2) with TRBJ1-1; the D is unclear. The CDR3 contains 16 residues. The germline V and J ends were trimmed by 0 bases and 1 base, with 12 bases remaining between them. Germline CDR1 and CDR2: LGHDT and YNNKEL (reference sequence). CDR3 coding DNA: TGTGCCAGCAGCCAAGATCTGGCAGGTTGGAACACTGAAGCTTTCTTT. Protein product: CASSQDLAGWNTEAFF.

J is TRBJ1-1 and V is TRBV27, with 11 bases lining up with TRBD1. The germline CDR1 and CDR2 sequences are MNHEY and SMNVEV (reference sequence). The CDR3 runs 17 residues. Trimming cost V 6 bases and J 2 bases; bases outside gene matches: 11. The CDR3 reads CASRRSRDRGGNTEAFF. The CDR3 DNA reads TGTGCCAGCAGACGATCCCGGGACAGGGGGGGAAACACTGAAGCTTTCTTT.

V is TRBV27 and J is TRBJ2-7; TRBD2 matches at 11 bases. Per germline, CDR1 MNHEY and CDR2 SMNVEV (reference sequence). The J segment lost 7 bases and the V segment lost 6 bases, leaving 8 bases of the junction unmatched. The CDR3 consists of 14 residues. The CDR3 is CASSKLAGVEEQYF. CDR3 nucleotide sequence: TGTGCCAGCAGCAAACTAGCGGGAGTGGAGGAGCAGTACTTC.

V gene TRBV9 combines with J gene TRBJ2-2; D is possibly TRBD2 (6 bases). V lost 1 base and J lost 7, with 11 bases in between. In germline, CDR1 is SGDLS, CDR2 YYNGEE. The CDR3 is 14 amino acids. The CDR3 protein is CASSVRLVSGELFF. In DNA form, the CDR3 reads TGTGCCAGCAGCGTACGACTAGTTAGCGGGGAGCTGTTTTTT. The full variable domain, its missing parts supplied by reference TRBV9 and TRBJ2-2, is DSGVTQTPKHLITATGQRVTLRCSPRSGDLSVYWYQQSLDQGLQFLIQYYNGEERAKGNILERFSAQQFPDLHSELNLSSLELGDSALYFCASSVRLVSGELFFGEGSRLTVL.

The chain joins TRBV18 to TRBJ2-7; the D gene is possibly TRBD1 (6 bases). Trimming left V 3 bases short and J 3 bases short, with 12 bases between. CDR1 KGHSH and CDR2 LQKENI come from the germline V gene. CDR3 length: 14 residues. CDR3 nucleotides: TGTGCCAGCTCACCTCCGGGACAAAACTACGAGCAGTACTTC. Translation: CASSPPGQNYEQYF.

This clone occurred a few times. The V gene is TRBV30, the J gene TRBJ2-4, with TRBD1 matching over 9 bases. The germline V gene encodes CDR1 GTSNPN and CDR2 SVGIG (reference sequence). CDR3 length: 16 amino acids. V was pared by 0 bases and J by 1 base, with 4 bases of the junction left unmatched. CDR3 residues: CAWSVSGQGAKNIQYF. The CDR3 DNA reads TGTGCCTGGAGTGTAAGCGGACAGGGGGCCAAAAACATTCAGTACTTC. Supplemented by reference TRBV30 and TRBJ2-4, the full variable domain reads SQTIHQWPATLVQPVGSPLSLECTVEGTSNPNLYWYRQAAGRGLQLLFYSVGIGQISSEVPQNLSASRPQDRQFILSSKKLLLSDSGFYLCAWSVSGQGAKNIQYFGAGTRLSVL.

The chain employs TRBV19 and TRBJ2-7, with no clear D. CDR1 LNHDA and CDR2 SQIVND come from the germline V gene (reference sequence). Trimming took off 3 bases at V and 2 bases at J, with 11 bases between the two ends. This CDR3 is built from 14 residues. The CDR3 spells CASSISAAPYEQYF. Here the CDR3 DNA reads TGTGCCAGTAGTATTTCGGCAGCGCCCTACGAGCAGTACTTC.

V usage is TRBV18 and J usage is TRBJ1-3; D remains unclear. V shed 2 bases and J shed 0 bases, with 14 bases lying between them. Germline loops: CDR1 KGHSH, CDR2 LQKENI. The CDR3 has 17 residues. The CDR3 sequence: CASSPNPARSSGNTIYF. The CDR3 nucleotides are TGTGCCAGCTCACCAAATCCCGCGAGGAGCTCTGGAAACACCATATATTTT.

CDR3: CATSDPRGGDTEAFF. CDR3 coding DNA: TGTGCCACCAGTGACCCCAGGGGCGGCGACACTGAAGCTTTCTTT. The chain recombines TRBV24-1 with TRBJ1-1; maybe TRBD1 (6 bases). Germline V CDR1 and CDR2: KGHDR, SFDVKD. Deletions cut 4 bases from V and 3 bases from J, with 14 bases between. CDR3 size: 15 residues.

The CDR3 region is CASSPDLRASPLHF. Here the CDR3 DNA reads TGTGCCAGTAGTCCCGATTTGCGAGCTTCACCCCTCCACTTT. The gene calls are TRBV19 and TRBJ1-6; D not resolved. There are 14 residues in the CDR3. Trimming shortened V by 5 bases and J by 9 bases, and 14 bases separated the two germline ends. Germline V CDR1 and CDR2: LNHDA, SQIVND (reference sequence).

V and J are TRBV4-2 and TRBJ2-5; 12 bases map to TRBD2. V shed 2 bases, J shed 7 bases, and the junction held 8 bases outside the gene matches. Per the germline V gene, CDR1 is LGHNA and CDR2 is YNFKEQ. This CDR3 spans 16 amino acids. As DNA, the CDR3 is TGTGCCAGCAGCCAATTCCTAGCGGGAGGGCGTGGGACCCAGTACTTC. Translating it yields CASSQFLAGGRGTQYF.

The chain recombines TRBV4-1 with TRBJ2-1; possible D gene TRBD2, 6 bases. Trimming shortened V by 4 bases and J by 0 bases, and 31 bases separated the two germline ends. Germline V lookup: CDR1 MGHRA, CDR2 YSYEKL. The CDR3 sequence is 22 residues long. The CDR3 loop is CASSLGRKWGLRPPSSYNEQFF. The CDR3, as DNA: TGCGCCAGCAGCCTTGGGAGGAAATGGGGACTTCGTCCGCCCAGCTCCTACAATGAGCAGTTCTTC.

V is TRBV28 and J is TRBJ2-2; TRBD2 agrees at 13 bases. There are 17 residues in the CDR3. V trimming: 5 bases; J trimming: 3 bases; junction bases outside the gene matches: 6. Germline CDR1 MDHEN, CDR2 SYDVKM. CDR3 in amino acids: CASSPRLAGGDTGELFF. In DNA, the CDR3 is TGTGCCAGCAGTCCGAGACTAGCGGGAGGTGACACCGGGGAGCTGTTTTTT.

The genes are TRBV11-3 and TRBJ2-2, with TRBD2 as a possible D gene (7 bases). V dropped 5 bases and J dropped 4 bases, with 20 bases sitting between them. Germline V CDR1 and CDR2: SGHNT, YENEEA. The CDR3 covers 17 residues. In DNA, the CDR3 is TGTGCCAGCAGCCCCGTCGGGGGGCCAACCCTCACCGGGGAGCTGTTTTTT. Its translation: CASSPVGGPTLTGELFF.

The CDR3 here is CASSPSRGRVTDTQYF. The CDR3 DNA sequence: TGTGCCAGCAGCCCCTCCCGCGGGCGGGTAACAGATACGCAGTATTTT. The chain links TRBV7-9 to TRBJ2-3, with D perhaps TRBD2 (5 bases). Germline V lookup: CDR1 SEHNR, CDR2 FQNEAQ (reference sequence). This CDR3 comprises 16 residues. Between the trimmed V and J ends, which lost 5 bases and 3 bases, there was a span of 18 bases.

This sequence joins TRBV7-6 and TRBJ2-7, with a tentative D call TRBD2 (6 bases). The CDR3 is 15 residues long. Germline V lookup: CDR1 SGHVS, CDR2 FNYEAQ. Trimming left V 5 bases short and J 5 bases short, with 19 bases between. The CDR3 sequence: CASSPLTGVGDEQYF. The CDR3 DNA reads as TGTGCCAGCAGCCCGCTGACGGGGGTAGGGGACGAGCAGTACTTC.

This clone came up once. V is TRBV29-1 and J is TRBJ2-5; no reliable D call. Trimming took off 4 bases at V and 5 bases at J, with 14 bases between the two ends. CDR3 length: 13 residues. Germline V gene data show CDR1 as SQVTM and CDR2 as ANQGSEA. CDR3 residues: CSVAGPILETQYF. CDR3 nucleotides: TGCAGCGTTGCTGGGCCGATTTTGGAGACCCAGTACTTC.

The chain carries TRBV5-8 and TRBJ1-5; D unresolved. The germline V and J ends were trimmed by 0 bases and 0 bases, with 7 bases remaining between them. The germline V gene has CDR1 SGHTS and CDR2 YDEGEE. The CDR3 extends over 15 amino acids. The CDR3 spells CASSLAGNSNQPQHF. The CDR3 DNA follows: TGTGCCAGCAGCTTGGCCGGGAATAGCAATCAGCCCCAGCATTTT.

The J gene is TRBJ2-7, the V gene TRBV6-5; 7 nucleotides agree with TRBD2. This CDR3 is 15 amino acids long. The V and J ends lost 3 bases and 1 base, in that order; junction bases with no gene match: 6. Germline lookup yields CDR1 MNHEY and CDR2 SVGAGI. The CDR3 spells CASSYSLAESYEQYF. CDR3 coding DNA: TGTGCCAGCAGTTATAGTCTAGCGGAGTCCTACGAGCAGTACTTC.

This chain links TRBV11-3 with TRBJ1-5, with TRBD1 as a possible D gene (6 bases). The V and J ends lost 5 bases and 3 bases respectively, with 14 bases between them. The CDR3 is 15 residues long. Germline CDR1 reads SGHNT; CDR2 reads YENEEA. CDR3 nucleotide sequence: TGTGCCAGCAGCAGGGGGGGGTCACTCAATCAGCCCCAGCATTTT. As protein: CASSRGGSLNQPQHF.

The chain is built from TRBV5-1 and TRBJ2-7; 8 bases line up with TRBD2. Germline CDR1 SGHRS, CDR2 YFSETQ. The CDR3 runs 14 residues. V shed 2 bases and J 4 bases; nucleotides not matched to a gene: 5. Here the CDR3 DNA reads TGCGCCAGCAGCTTTTCCAGCGGGAGATACGAGCAGTACTTC. Residues: CASSFSSGRYEQYF. Full variable domain (outside the CDR3, taken from reference TRBV5-1 and TRBJ2-7): KAGVTQTPRYLIKTRGQQVTLSCSPISGHRSVSWYQQTPGQGLQFLFEYFSETQRNKGNFPGRFSGRQFSNSRSEMNVSTLELGDSALYLCASSFSSGRYEQYFGPGTRLTVT.

The chain carries TRBV7-3 and TRBJ2-1, with 7 nucleotides matching TRBD2. V shed 4 bases, J shed 10 bases, and the junction held 16 bases outside the gene matches. The CDR3 runs 16 residues. The germline gives CDR1 SGHTA, CDR2 FQGTGA. CDR3 sequence (DNA): TGTGCCAGCAGCTACACCGGAGGACTAGTCTCGTACGAGCAGTTCTTC. Protein: CASSYTGGLVSYEQFF.

The V and J genes are TRBV7-2 and TRBJ2-7; 7 nucleotides line up with TRBD2. J was trimmed by 5 bases and V by 5 bases; bases with no gene match: 15. The germline V gene encodes CDR1 SGHTA and CDR2 FQGNSA. There are 16 residues in the CDR3. The chain's CDR3 is CASSRRGVGRTHEQYF. The CDR3 DNA reads as TGTGCCAGCAGCCGCCGGGGGGTCGGGAGGACCCACGAGCAGTACTTC.

J is TRBJ1-5 and V is TRBV7-3, with 9 bases that match TRBD1. V shed 5 bases and J 5 bases; nucleotides not matched to a gene: 7. The CDR3 runs 15 residues. Germline V gene data show CDR1 as SGHTA and CDR2 as FQGTGA. DNA of the CDR3: TGTGCCAGCAGCCAAACGGGACAGGGTGATCAGCCCCAGCATTTT. The encoded protein is CASSQTGQGDQPQHF.